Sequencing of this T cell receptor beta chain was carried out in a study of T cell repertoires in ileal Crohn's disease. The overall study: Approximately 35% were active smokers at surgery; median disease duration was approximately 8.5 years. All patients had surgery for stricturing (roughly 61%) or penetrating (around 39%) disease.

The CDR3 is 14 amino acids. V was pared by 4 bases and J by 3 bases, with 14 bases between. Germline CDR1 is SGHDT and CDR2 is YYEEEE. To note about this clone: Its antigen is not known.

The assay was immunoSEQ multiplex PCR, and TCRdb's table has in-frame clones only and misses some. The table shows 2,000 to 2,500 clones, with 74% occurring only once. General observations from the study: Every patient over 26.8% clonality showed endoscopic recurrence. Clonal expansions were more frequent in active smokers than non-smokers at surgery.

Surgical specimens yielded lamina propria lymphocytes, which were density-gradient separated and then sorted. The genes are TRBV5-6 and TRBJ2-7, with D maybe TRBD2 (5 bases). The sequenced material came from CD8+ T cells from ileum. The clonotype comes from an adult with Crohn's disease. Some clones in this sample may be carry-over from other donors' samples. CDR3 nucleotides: TGTGCCAGCAGCCCGGAGGCCAGGAACTACGAGCAGTACTTC. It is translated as CASSPEARNYEQYF. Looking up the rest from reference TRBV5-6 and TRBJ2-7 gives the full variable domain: DAGVTQSPTHLIKTRGQQVTLRCSPKSGHDTVSWYQQALGQGPQFIFQYYEEEERQRGNFPDRFSGHQFPNYSSELNVNALLLGDSALYLCASSPEARNYEQYFGPGTRLTVT.